The 19 T cell receptor beta chains reported below all come from one sample, sequenced in a study of beta chain features in type 1 diabetes. Whole-study findings and limits: Moderate but significant shortening of TCRB CDR3s was recorded in all four CD4+ subsets from Type 1 diabetes patients.

As every portion of the isolated RNA was reverse transcribed, the sequencing read expressed TCRB transcripts. Sequencing was performed with immunoSEQ multiplex PCR; in TCRdb, only in-frame clones are kept and a portion is missing. Of 150,000 to 200,000 clones listed, 6.5% to 10% are singletons. These receptors have no identified antigens. The sequenced material came from central memory CD4+ T cells from blood. These receptors all stem from a woman aged 18-35 years with type 1 diabetes.

The table lists this clone with a few counts. The J gene is TRBJ1-1, the V gene TRBV7-3; D gene ambiguous. CDR3 length: 14 amino acids. V was cut by 5 bases and J by 1 base, with 11 bases left in between. Germline CDR1 reads SGHTA; CDR2 reads FQGTGA. In DNA form, the CDR3 reads TGTGCCAGCAGCCCAAACCCAGGGAACACTGAAGCTTTCTTT. It translates to CASSPNPGNTEAFF.

This clone was detected only a few times. This rearrangement joins TRBV5-1 to TRBJ2-3; D ambiguous. The V and J ends lost 0 bases and 0 bases respectively, with 5 bases between them. Germline loops: CDR1 SGHRS, CDR2 YFSETQ. This CDR3 is 14 amino acids long. The CDR3 sequence is CASSLDASTDTQYF. CDR3 nucleotides: TGCGCCAGCAGCTTGGACGCGAGCACAGATACGCAGTATTTT.

This clone was detected a few times. The rearrangement uses TRBV18 and TRBJ1-6, with unresolved D. This CDR3 is built from 15 residues. Germline V CDR1 and CDR2: KGHSH, LQKENI. V gave up 3 bases and J gave up 0 bases, with 6 bases separating them. CDR3 loop: CASSPESSYNSPLHF. CDR3 in DNA: TGTGCCAGCTCACCGGAGAGCTCCTATAATTCACCCCTCCACTTT.

This clone was seen a handful of times. The chain links TRBV11-3 to TRBJ2-5, with 7 bases matching TRBD2. Germline V CDR1 and CDR2: SGHNT, YENEEA. V gave up 1 base and J gave up 9 bases; unmatched junction bases: 5. The CDR3 length is 13 residues. DNA for the CDR3: TGTGCCAGCAGCTTAGGGGAGGGCAATCCCCAGTACTTC. This encodes CASSLGEGNPQYF. The complete variable domain, with remaining parts taken from reference TRBV11-3 and TRBJ2-5, reads EAGVVQSPRYKIIEKKQPVAFWCNPISGHNTLYWYLQNLGQGPELLIRYENEEAVDDSQLPKDRFSAERLKGVDSTLKIQPAELGDSAVYLCASSLGEGNPQYFGPGTRLLVL.

V is TRBV7-2 and J is TRBJ2-1; D gene uncertain. CDR3 length: 14 residues. Germline values: CDR1 SGHTA, CDR2 FQGNSA. Deletions cut 6 bases from V and 5 bases from J, with 14 bases between. The CDR3 DNA is TGTGCCAGCAGTTCGTATGGCCAGAACAATGAGCAGTTCTTC. This translates into CASSSYGQNNEQFF.

This clone was seen a handful of times. The gene calls are TRBV6-5 and TRBJ2-7, with D perhaps TRBD1 (6 bases). The CDR3 spans 12 residues. Trimming removed 5 bases at V and 6 bases at J, with 11 bases between. Germline V gene sequence: CDR1 MNHEY, CDR2 SVGAGI. The CDR3 DNA reads TGTGCCAGCAGTACAGGGATTGGCGAGCAGTACTTC. This gives the protein CASSTGIGEQYF.

This clone was seen more than once but under ten times. The V and J genes are TRBV6-6 and TRBJ1-5; perhaps TRBD1 as D (5 bases). The CDR3 covers 12 residues. V lost 4 bases and J lost 9, with 10 bases in between. Germline V CDR1 and CDR2: MNHNY, SVGAGI (reference sequence). The chain's CDR3 is CASSSQGLPQHF. CDR3 in DNA: TGTGCCAGCAGTTCCCAGGGTCTGCCCCAGCATTTT.

A few counts support this clone. The rearrangement links TRBV18 to TRBJ2-3, with D possibly matching TRBD1 (5 bases). The germline gives CDR1 KGHSH, CDR2 LQKENI. Trimming removed 3 bases at V and 2 bases at J, with 12 bases between. This CDR3 has 15 amino acids. The CDR3 bases are TGTGCCAGCTCACCGCAGGACACCCACACAGATACGCAGTATTTT. Amino acids: CASSPQDTHTDTQYF.

A few counts support this clone. The rearrangement uses TRBV27 and TRBJ2-1; D possibly corresponds to TRBD1 (6 bases). The germline V gene has CDR1 MNHEY and CDR2 SMNVEV (reference sequence). Between the trimmed V and J ends, which lost 6 bases and 0 bases, there was a span of 9 bases. This CDR3 is built from 14 residues. The CDR3 nucleotides are TGTGCCAGCAGCACAGGGCGCTCCTACAATGAGCAGTTCTTC. This codes for CASSTGRSYNEQFF.

This rearrangement joins TRBV28 to TRBJ1-1; 7 nucleotides align to TRBD1. Germline V lookup: CDR1 MDHEN, CDR2 SYDVKM. The CDR3 is 12 residues long. The junction had 9 bases not matched to a gene; V was cut back by 7 bases and J by 10 bases. The CDR3 DNA reads as TGTGCCAGCACCGACAGGGAACGGGGAGCTTTCTTT. This translates into CASTDRERGAFF.

V and J are TRBV5-1 and TRBJ2-1; 12 positions agree with TRBD2. There are 17 residues in the CDR3. V gave up 0 bases and J gave up 3 bases; unmatched junction bases: 4. The V gene's germline CDR1 is SGHRS and CDR2 YFSETQ. The CDR3 sequence is CASSLALTSGGYNEQFF. DNA for the CDR3: TGCGCCAGCAGCTTGGCCCTGACTAGCGGGGGCTACAATGAGCAGTTCTTC.

This clone came up a few times. The CDR3 region is CATQGQDYQPQHF. CDR3 bases: TGTGCCACCCAGGGACAGGATTATCAGCCCCAGCATTTT. The chain is built from TRBV28 and TRBJ1-5, with 8 bases aligning to TRBD1. The germline gives CDR1 MDHEN, CDR2 SYDVKM. J gave up 5 bases and V 10 bases, and 7 bases lay outside the gene matches. The CDR3 extends over 13 amino acids.

The V call is TRBV18, the J call TRBJ1-2, with D maybe TRBD1 (6 bases). Trimming pared 5 bases from V and 5 bases from J, leaving 15 bases between. From germline, CDR1 is KGHSH and CDR2 LQKENI. The CDR3 extends over 14 amino acids. CDR3 amino acids: CASSNPGGRYGYTF. In DNA form, the CDR3 reads TGTGCCAGCTCAAACCCTGGGGGCCGGTATGGCTACACCTTC. Full variable domain (remainder filled in from reference TRBV18 and TRBJ1-2): NAGVMQNPRHLVRRRGQEARLRCSPMKGHSHVYWYRQLPEEGLKFMVYLQKENIIDESGMPKERFSAEFPKEGPSILRIQQVVRGDSAAYFCASSNPGGRYGYTFGSGTRLTVV.

This clone was counted a few times. The chain is built from TRBV6-6 and TRBJ2-2, with 7 bases matching TRBD1. In germline, CDR1 is MNHNY, CDR2 SVGAGI (reference sequence). Trimming cost V 4 bases and J 1 base; bases outside gene matches: 6. The length of the CDR3 is 16 residues. This CDR3 reads CASSSPGQKNTGELFF. As DNA, the CDR3 is TGTGCCAGCAGTTCACCGGGACAGAAGAACACCGGGGAGCTGTTTTTT.

The rearrangement uses TRBV20-1 and TRBJ2-3, with a tentative D call TRBD2 (5 bases). The CDR3 loop spans 11 amino acids. V lost 5 bases and J lost 11, with 14 bases in between. Germline V gene data show CDR1 as DFQATT and CDR2 as SNEGSKA (reference sequence). This CDR3 reads CSAPDPGKQYF. The CDR3 nucleotides are TGCAGTGCTCCAGATCCGGGGAAGCAGTATTTT.

This clone was seen more than once but under ten times. J is TRBJ2-3 and V is TRBV5-1, with D perhaps TRBD2 (5 bases). Germline CDR1 reads SGHRS; CDR2 reads YFSETQ. V lost 0 bases and J lost 4, with 12 bases in between. This CDR3 contains 15 residues. Written as DNA, the CDR3 is TGCGCCAGCAGCTTGGCGGGATCATGGGCAGATACGCAGTATTTT. This gives the protein CASSLAGSWADTQYF. The variable domain in full, completed from reference TRBV5-1 and TRBJ2-3, reads KAGVTQTPRYLIKTRGQQVTLSCSPISGHRSVSWYQQTPGQGLQFLFEYFSETQRNKGNFPGRFSGRQFSNSRSEMNVSTLELGDSALYLCASSLAGSWADTQYFGPGTRLTVL.

This clone was counted ten times or more. Written as DNA, the CDR3 is TGTGCCACCAGCAGAGATTACGCGTACGAGCAGTACTTC. This encodes CATSRDYAYEQYF. The chain combines TRBV15 with TRBJ2-7; D is undetermined. This CDR3 region has 13 residues. The V gene lost 0 bases and the J gene lost 4 bases, with 7 bases spanning the gap. From germline, CDR1 is LNHNV and CDR2 YYDKDF (reference sequence).

This rearrangement joins TRBV27 to TRBJ1-2; D unclear. CDR1 and CDR2 (germline): MNHEY, SMNVEV (reference sequence). The CDR3 has 13 amino acids. The germline V and J ends were trimmed by 8 bases and 0 bases, with 10 bases remaining between them. CDR3 sequence reads: CASSSVANYGYTF. The CDR3 region has the DNA TGTGCCAGCTCTTCGGTTGCTAACTATGGCTACACCTTC.

This clone occurred a few times. The chain employs TRBV4-3 and TRBJ1-4; D not certain. Trimming left V 0 bases short and J 0 bases short, with 11 bases between. The germline gives CDR1 LGHNA, CDR2 YSLEER. The CDR3 is made up of 17 amino acids. CDR3 amino acids: CASSQDSIGATNEKLFF. The CDR3 nucleotides are TGCGCCAGCAGCCAAGATTCAATTGGAGCAACTAATGAAAAACTGTTTTTT.